Listed below are T cell receptor beta chains from one sample, sequenced in a study of regulatory T cells in long-lasting Graves disease. In TCRdb, the multiplex PCR reads were re-called with MiXCR into one record per CDR3 protein. The data hold 350,000 to 450,000 distinct CDR3 sequences, with about 10% observed a single time. These data were also filed under a second study, of T cells in Graves' hyperthyroidism and ophthalmopathy.

The specimen comprised peripheral blood mononuclear cells (PBMCs), sampled at new diagnosis, from a patient treated with antithyroid drugs. All receptors derive from a woman younger than 30 with Graves disease. Each CDR3 is given without its conserved first and last residue. Size is omitted from some rows. Given values are once, few, many or a class for expanded clones.

11	TRBJ2-1	TRBV18	few	ASSRDSFLEQF
10	TRBJ2-5	TRBV2	many	ASSARGETQY
14	TRBJ2-7	TRBV3-1	.	ASSPLLAGGSNEQY
13	TRBJ1-2	TRBV11-2	few	ASSLDVSGAGGYT
14	TRBJ2-2	TRBV11-3	many	ASSSSDPGDTGELF
9	TRBJ2-1	TRBV12-3/TRBV12-4	many	ASGPYNEQF
12	TRBJ2-1	TRBV7-9	many	ASYPGASYNEQF
12	TRBJ2-2	TRBV12-3/TRBV12-4	.	ASTWGGPTGELF
13	TRBJ2-7	TRBV5-1	few	ASSLSRQNSYGQH
12	TRBJ2-1	TRBV20-1	few	SARVPRGGNEQF
10	TRBJ1-6	TRBV7-2	many	ASSLIQSPLH
13	TRBJ2-3	TRBV5-1	.	ASSLGPWSTDTQY
12	TRBJ1-1	TRBV11-2	many	ASSRYGGGTEAF
12	TRBJ2-7	TRBV3-1	many	ASSRRASSYEQY
14	TRBJ1-2	TRBV2	many	ASSDGFFGGLNGYT
13	TRBJ1-1	TRBV5-1	many	ASRRRTGGSTEAF
15	TRBJ2-1	TRBV20-1	many	SARIVRGQTPYNEQF
16	TRBJ2-2	TRBV4-3	few	ASSQESPRLPNTGELF
15	TRBJ2-7	TRBV20-1	many	SARDHTDRVPSYEQY
14	TRBJ2-1	TRBV5-4	few	ASSFAGAVTYNEQF
12	TRBJ1-6	TRBV6-1	many	ASSPDRGLSSLH
13	TRBJ2-1	TRBV13	.	ASSDLGLADNEQF
12	TRBJ2-3	TRBV19	.	ASSTPGMTDTQY
14	TRBJ2-3	TRBV2	many	ASSVSGGRIGDTQY
11	TRBJ2-5	TRBV2	many	ANLGTALETQY
11	TRBJ2-7	TRBV10-3	many	AIKIEGAEEQY
18	TRBJ1-6	TRBV18	once	ASSPYHEGASRTYNSPLH